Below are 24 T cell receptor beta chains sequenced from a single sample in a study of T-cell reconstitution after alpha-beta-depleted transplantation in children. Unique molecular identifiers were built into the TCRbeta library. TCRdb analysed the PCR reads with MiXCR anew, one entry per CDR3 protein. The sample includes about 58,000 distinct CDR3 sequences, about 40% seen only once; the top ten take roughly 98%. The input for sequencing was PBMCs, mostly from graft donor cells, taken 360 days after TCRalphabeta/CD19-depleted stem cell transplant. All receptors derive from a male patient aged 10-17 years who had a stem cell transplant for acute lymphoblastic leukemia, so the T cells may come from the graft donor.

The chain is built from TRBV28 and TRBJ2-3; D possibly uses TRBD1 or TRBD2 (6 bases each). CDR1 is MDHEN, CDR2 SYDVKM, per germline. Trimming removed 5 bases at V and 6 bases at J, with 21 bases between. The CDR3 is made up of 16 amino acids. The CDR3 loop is CASSPARTGRTDTQYF. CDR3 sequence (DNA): TGTGCCAGCAGTCCCGCCCGAACAGGGAGGACTGATACGCAGTATTTT. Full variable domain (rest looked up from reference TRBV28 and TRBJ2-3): DVKVTQSSRYLVKRTGEKVFLECVQDMDHENMFWYRQDPGLGLRLIYFSYDVKMKEKGDIPEGYSVSREKKERFSLILESASTNQTSMYLCASSPARTGRTDTQYFGPGTRLTVL.

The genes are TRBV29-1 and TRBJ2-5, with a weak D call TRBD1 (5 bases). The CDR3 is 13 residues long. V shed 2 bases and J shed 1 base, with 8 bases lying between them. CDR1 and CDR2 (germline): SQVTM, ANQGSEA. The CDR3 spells CSVEQGLQETQYF. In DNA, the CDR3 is TGCAGCGTTGAACAGGGCCTCCAAGAGACCCAGTACTTC.

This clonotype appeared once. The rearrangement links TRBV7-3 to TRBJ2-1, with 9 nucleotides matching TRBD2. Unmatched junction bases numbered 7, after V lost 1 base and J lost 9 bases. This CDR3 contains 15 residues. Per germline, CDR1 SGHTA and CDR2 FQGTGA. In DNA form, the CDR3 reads TGTGCCAGCAGCTTAAGCCTAGCGGGAAAAAGTGAGCAGTTCTTC. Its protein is CASSLSLAGKSEQFF.

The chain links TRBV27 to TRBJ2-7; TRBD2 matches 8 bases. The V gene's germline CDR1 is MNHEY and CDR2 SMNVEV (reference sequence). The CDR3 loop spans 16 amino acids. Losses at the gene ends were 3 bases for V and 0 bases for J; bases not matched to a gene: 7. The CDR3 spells CASSFFAGGSSYEQYF. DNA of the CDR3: TGTGCCAGCAGTTTTTTTGCGGGAGGCTCCTCCTACGAGCAGTACTTC.

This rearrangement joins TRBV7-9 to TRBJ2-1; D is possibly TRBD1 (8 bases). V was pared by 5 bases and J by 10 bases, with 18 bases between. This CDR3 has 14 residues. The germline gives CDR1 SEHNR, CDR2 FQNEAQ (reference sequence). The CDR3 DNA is TGTGCCAGCAGCCGTACTACAGGGGGGGACGAGCAGTTCTTC. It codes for CASSRTTGGDEQFF.

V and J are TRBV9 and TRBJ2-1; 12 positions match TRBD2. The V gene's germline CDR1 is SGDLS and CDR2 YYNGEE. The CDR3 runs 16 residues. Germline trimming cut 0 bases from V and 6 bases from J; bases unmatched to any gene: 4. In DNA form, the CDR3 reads TGTGCCAGCAGCGTAGTGACTAGCGGGAGTTCCAATGAGCAGTTCTTC. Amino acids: CASSVVTSGSSNEQFF.

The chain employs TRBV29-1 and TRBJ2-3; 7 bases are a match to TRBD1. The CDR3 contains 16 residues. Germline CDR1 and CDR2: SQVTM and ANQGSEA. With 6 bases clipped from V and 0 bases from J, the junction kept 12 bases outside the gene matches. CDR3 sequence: CSVGRGRGRSTDTQYF. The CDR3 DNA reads TGCAGCGTCGGGCGAGGAAGGGGGCGGAGCACAGATACGCAGTATTTT.

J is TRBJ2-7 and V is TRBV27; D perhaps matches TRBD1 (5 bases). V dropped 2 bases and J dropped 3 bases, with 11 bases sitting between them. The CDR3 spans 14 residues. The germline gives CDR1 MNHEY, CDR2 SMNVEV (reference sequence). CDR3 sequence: CASSLTWGHYEQYF. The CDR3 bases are TGTGCCAGCAGTTTAACGTGGGGCCACTACGAGCAGTACTTC.

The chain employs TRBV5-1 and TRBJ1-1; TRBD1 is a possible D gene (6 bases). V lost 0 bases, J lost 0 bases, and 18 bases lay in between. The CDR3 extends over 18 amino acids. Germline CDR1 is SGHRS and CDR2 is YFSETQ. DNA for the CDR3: TGCGCCAGCAGCTTGGCATTATTGACAGGACCGCTGAACACTGAAGCTTTCTTT. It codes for CASSLALLTGPLNTEAFF.

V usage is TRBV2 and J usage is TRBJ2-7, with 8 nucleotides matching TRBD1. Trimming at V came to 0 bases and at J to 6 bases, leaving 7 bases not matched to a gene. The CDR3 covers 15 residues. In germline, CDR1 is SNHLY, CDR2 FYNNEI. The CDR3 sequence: CASSEAQGAGTEQYF. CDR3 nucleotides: TGTGCCAGCAGTGAAGCGCAGGGGGCGGGAACCGAGCAGTACTTC.

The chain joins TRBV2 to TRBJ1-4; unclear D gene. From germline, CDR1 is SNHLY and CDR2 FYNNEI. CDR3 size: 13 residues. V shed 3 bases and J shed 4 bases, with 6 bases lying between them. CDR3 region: CASSDSSNEKLFF. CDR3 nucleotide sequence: TGTGCCAGCAGTGACAGCAGTAATGAAAAACTGTTTTTT. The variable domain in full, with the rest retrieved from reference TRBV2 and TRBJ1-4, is EPEVTQTPSHQVTQMGQEVILRCVPISNHLYFYWYRQILGQKVEFLVSFYNNEISEKSEIFDDQFSVERPDGSNFTLKIRSTKLEDSAMYFCASSDSSNEKLFFGSGTQLSVL.

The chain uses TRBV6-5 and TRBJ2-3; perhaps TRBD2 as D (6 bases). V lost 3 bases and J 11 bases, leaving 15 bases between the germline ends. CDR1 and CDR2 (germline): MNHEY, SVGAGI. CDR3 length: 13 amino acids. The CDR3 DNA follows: TGTGCCAGCAGTTATTTCCGGGACGGGGGGCAGTATTTT. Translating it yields CASSYFRDGGQYF.

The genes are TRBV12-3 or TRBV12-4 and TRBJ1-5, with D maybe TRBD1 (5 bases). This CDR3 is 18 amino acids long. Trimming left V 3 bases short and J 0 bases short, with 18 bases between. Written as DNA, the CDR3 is TGTGCCAGCAGTTTCGTGGCAGGGCGAACGTATAGCAATCAGCCCCAGCATTTT. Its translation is CASSFVAGRTYSNQPQHF.

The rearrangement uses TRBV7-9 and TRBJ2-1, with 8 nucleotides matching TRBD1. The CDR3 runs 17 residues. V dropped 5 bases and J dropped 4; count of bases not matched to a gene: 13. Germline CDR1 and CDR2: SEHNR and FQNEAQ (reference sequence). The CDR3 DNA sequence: TGTGCCAGCAGCATCCCGGCGGGACAGGCGGCTTACAATGAGCAGTTCTTC. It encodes CASSIPAGQAAYNEQFF.

CDR3 loop: CASSLPGTGIYEQYF. Written as DNA, the CDR3 is TGTGCCAGCAGCCTTCCCGGGACAGGGATCTACGAGCAGTACTTC. This chain links TRBV7-9 with TRBJ2-7; 9 bases agree with TRBD1. This CDR3 region has 15 residues. Germline V CDR1 and CDR2: SEHNR, FQNEAQ (reference sequence). Trimming took 5 bases from V and 3 from J; bases not matched to a gene: 8. The whole variable domain, remainder taken from reference TRBV7-9 and TRBJ2-7, is DTGVSQNPRHKITKRGQNVTFRCDPISEHNRLYWYRQTLGQGPEFLTYFQNEAQLEKSRLLSDRFSAERPKGSFSTLEIQRTEQGDSAMYLCASSLPGTGIYEQYFGPGTRLTVT.

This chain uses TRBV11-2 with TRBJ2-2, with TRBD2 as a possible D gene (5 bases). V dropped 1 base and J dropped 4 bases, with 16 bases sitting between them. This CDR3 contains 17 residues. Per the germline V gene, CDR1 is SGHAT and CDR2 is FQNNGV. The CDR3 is CASSLVDRGPPTGELFF. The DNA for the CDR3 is TGTGCCAGCAGCTTAGTGGACCGAGGGCCTCCCACCGGGGAGCTGTTTTTT.

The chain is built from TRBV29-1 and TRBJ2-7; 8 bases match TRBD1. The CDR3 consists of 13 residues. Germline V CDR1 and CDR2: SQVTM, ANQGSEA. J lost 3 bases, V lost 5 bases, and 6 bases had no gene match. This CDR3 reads CSVRQGYIYEQYF. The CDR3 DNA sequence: TGCAGCGTTAGACAGGGGTACATCTACGAGCAGTACTTC.

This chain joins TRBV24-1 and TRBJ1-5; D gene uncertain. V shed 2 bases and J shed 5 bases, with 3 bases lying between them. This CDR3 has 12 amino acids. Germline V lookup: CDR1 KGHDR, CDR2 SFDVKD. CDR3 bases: TGTGCCACCAGTGATTCACATCAGCCCCAGCATTTT. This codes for CATSDSHQPQHF.

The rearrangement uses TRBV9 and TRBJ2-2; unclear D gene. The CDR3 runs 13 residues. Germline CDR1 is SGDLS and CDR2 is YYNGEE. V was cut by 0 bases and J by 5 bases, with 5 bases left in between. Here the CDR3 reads CASSVDGTGELFF. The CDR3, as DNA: TGTGCCAGCAGCGTAGACGGGACCGGGGAGCTGTTTTTT.

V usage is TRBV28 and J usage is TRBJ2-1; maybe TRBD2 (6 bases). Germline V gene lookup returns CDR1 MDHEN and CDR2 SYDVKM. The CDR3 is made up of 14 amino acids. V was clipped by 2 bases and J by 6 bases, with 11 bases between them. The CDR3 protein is CASSLPHGGNEQFF. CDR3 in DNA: TGTGCCAGCAGTTTACCCCACGGGGGCAATGAGCAGTTCTTC.

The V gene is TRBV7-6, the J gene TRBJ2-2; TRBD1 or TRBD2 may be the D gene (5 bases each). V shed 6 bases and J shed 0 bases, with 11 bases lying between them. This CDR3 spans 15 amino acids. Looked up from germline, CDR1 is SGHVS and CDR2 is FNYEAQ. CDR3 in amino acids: CASSWGPPNTGELFF. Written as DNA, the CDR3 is TGTGCCAGCAGTTGGGGACCCCCGAACACCGGGGAGCTGTTTTTT.

CDR3 in amino acids: CASSRTNGTNQFF. Written as DNA, the CDR3 is TGCGCCAGCAGCCGGACGAATGGGACTAATCAGTTCTTC. The V call is TRBV4-1, the J call TRBJ2-1, with 7 bases identical to TRBD2. Germline trimming cut 4 bases from V and 13 bases from J; bases unmatched to any gene: 10. This CDR3 has 13 amino acids. Germline V lookup: CDR1 MGHRA, CDR2 YSYEKL.

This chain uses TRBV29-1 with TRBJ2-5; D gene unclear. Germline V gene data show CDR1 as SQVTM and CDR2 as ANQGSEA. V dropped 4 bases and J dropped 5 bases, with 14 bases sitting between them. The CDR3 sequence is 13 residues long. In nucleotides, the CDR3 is TGCAGCGTTGGAAGGCCTCCTGGCGAGACCCAGTACTTC. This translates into CSVGRPPGETQYF.

The CDR3 DNA is TGTGCCAGCAGTGTGACAGGACCCACCGGGGAGCTGTTTTTT. This translates into CASSVTGPTGELFF. V gene TRBV12-3 or TRBV12-4 combines with J gene TRBJ2-2; D is perhaps TRBD1 (6 bases). V was clipped by 5 bases and J by 4 bases, with 11 bases between them. The CDR3 is made up of 14 amino acids.